These 13 T cell receptor beta chains came from one sample sequenced in a study of T cell changes during pregnancy in multiple sclerosis. Some clones are missing from TCRdb's copy, which holds only in-frame ones; the method was immunoSEQ multiplex PCR. The table has about 92,000 clones, more than 85% seen once. This specimen was peripheral blood, taken in the first trimester of pregnancy. The receptor set was obtained from a female donor with multiple sclerosis, enrolled in a pregnancy study.

V usage is TRBV15 and J usage is TRBJ2-7; 8 nucleotides align to TRBD1. With 0 bases clipped from V and 4 bases from J, the junction kept 8 bases outside the gene matches. This CDR3 spans 16 amino acids. Germline V gene data show CDR1 as LNHNV and CDR2 as YYDKDF (reference sequence). CDR3 nucleotide sequence: TGTGCCACCAGCAGAGAGGATTGGGACAGGAGGTACGAGCAGTACTTC. As protein: CATSREDWDRRYEQYF.

J is TRBJ1-5 and V is TRBV28; possibly TRBD1 for D (6 bases). The germline V gene encodes CDR1 MDHEN and CDR2 SYDVKM. Trimming shortened V by 3 bases and J by 3 bases, and 15 bases separated the two germline ends. The CDR3 totals 16 residues. The CDR3 coding sequence is TGTGCCAGCAGTTTTGTCCGGGGGGCCTTCAATCAGCCCCAGCATTTT. Encoded protein: CASSFVRGAFNQPQHF. Complete variable domain (other parts from reference TRBV28 and TRBJ1-5): DVKVTQSSRYLVKRTGEKVFLECVQDMDHENMFWYRQDPGLGLRLIYFSYDVKMKEKGDIPEGYSVSREKKERFSLILESASTNQTSMYLCASSFVRGAFNQPQHFGDGTRLSIL.

This chain joins TRBV5-4 and TRBJ2-7; the match to TRBD2 covers 11 bases. V dropped 4 bases and J dropped 3; count of bases not matched to a gene: 6. The CDR3 contains 15 residues. CDR1 and CDR2 from the germline V gene are SGHNT and YYREEE (reference sequence). The CDR3 bases are TGTGCCAGCAGCCCGGGACTAGCGGAACTCTACGAGCAGTACTTC. It yields the protein CASSPGLAELYEQYF.

The chain recombines TRBV2 with TRBJ1-5, with 8 bases that match TRBD1. Germline CDR1 and CDR2: SNHLY and FYNNEI. The V and J ends lost 5 bases and 3 bases, in that order; junction bases with no gene match: 3. This CDR3 region has 14 residues. CDR3 bases: TGTGCCAGCAGTAGACAGGGGTACAATCAGCCCCAGCATTTT. This encodes CASSRQGYNQPQHF.

This clone was seen once. The chain uses TRBV20-1 and TRBJ1-2; D possibly corresponds to TRBD1 (5 bases). With 3 bases removed from V and 9 bases from J, the gap between germline ends came to 11 bases. The CDR3 spans 11 residues. Germline V gene data show CDR1 as DFQATT and CDR2 as SNEGSKA (reference sequence). The DNA for the CDR3 is TGCAGTGCTAGTGGGGGGGGTAGCTACACCTTC. Translation: CSASGGGSYTF.

The J gene is TRBJ1-1, the V gene TRBV7-9, with 10 bases identical to TRBD1. Unmatched junction bases numbered 11, after V lost 6 bases and J lost 4 bases. The CDR3 is 16 amino acids. From germline, CDR1 is SEHNR and CDR2 FQNEAQ (reference sequence). The CDR3 nucleotides read TGTGCCAGCAGGTCGGACAGGGGGAGACCGATCACTGAAGCTTTCTTT. Its protein is CASRSDRGRPITEAFF.

The chain is built from TRBV11-2 and TRBJ2-1; 12 bases agree with TRBD2. The CDR3 covers 15 residues. V shed 5 bases, J shed 8 bases, and the junction held 7 bases outside the gene matches. Germline-derived CDR1 and CDR2 are SGHAT and FQNNGV. The CDR3 nucleotides are TGTGCCAGCAGCGCCTCTAGCGGGAGGGACGATGAGCAGTTCTTC. It translates to CASSASSGRDDEQFF. Full variable domain (missing parts from reference TRBV11-2 and TRBJ2-1): EAGVAQSPRYKIIEKRQSVAFWCNPISGHATLYWYQQILGQGPKLLIQFQNNGVVDDSQLPKDRFSAERLKGVDSTLKIQPAKLEDSAVYLCASSASSGRDDEQFFGPGTRLTVL.

This chain joins TRBV28 and TRBJ1-2; unclear D gene. Trimming took 7 bases from V and 8 from J, leaving 11 bases between them. CDR3 length: 11 amino acids. CDR1 and CDR2 (germline): MDHEN, SYDVKM. The CDR3 bases are TGTGCCAGCACCCTGGGAGCCGGCTACACCTTC. Its translation is CASTLGAGYTF.

This clone has only one observation. V gene TRBV7-2 combines with J gene TRBJ2-7; D might be TRBD2 (5 bases). From germline, CDR1 is SGHTA and CDR2 FQGNSA. V lost 3 bases, J lost 2 bases, and 17 bases lay in between. The CDR3 is 16 amino acids. CDR3 DNA sequence: TGTGCCAGCAGCTTCCGACGGACTTTTAGAACCTACGAGCAGTACTTC. This translates into CASSFRRTFRTYEQYF.

The chain is built from TRBV5-5 and TRBJ1-2; possibly TRBD1 for D (6 bases). Germline V gene data show CDR1 as SGHKS and CDR2 as YYEKEE (reference sequence). V lost 4 bases and J 4 bases, leaving 11 bases between the germline ends. The CDR3 has 13 residues. Written as DNA, the CDR3 is TGTGCCAGCAGCCCGGACAGACTCTATGGCTACACCTTC. Amino acids: CASSPDRLYGYTF.

The CDR3 spells CAGRRQLASYEQYF. CDR3 sequence (DNA): TGTGCCGGTCGTAGGCAGCTAGCTTCCTACGAGCAGTACTTC. This chain links TRBV2 with TRBJ2-7; D is possibly TRBD2 (5 bases). Trimming shortened V by 11 bases and J by 1 base, and 18 bases separated the two germline ends. CDR1 is SNHLY, CDR2 FYNNEI, per germline. The CDR3 is 14 amino acids.

In DNA form, the CDR3 reads TGTGCCAGCAGGGAACAGGGGGCCATGAACACTGAAGCTTTCTTT. This gives the protein CASREQGAMNTEAFF. The V gene is TRBV6-5, the J gene TRBJ1-1; 9 bases are shared with TRBD1. Looked up from germline, CDR1 is MNHEY and CDR2 is SVGAGI. V trimming: 6 bases; J trimming: 0 bases; junction bases outside the gene matches: 5. CDR3 length equals 15 residues.

The chain has TRBV9 and TRBJ1-1; no reliable D call. The CDR3 spans 13 residues. The V end lost 0 bases, the J end lost 3 bases, and 6 bases lay between the germline ends. Per germline, CDR1 SGDLS and CDR2 YYNGEE. The DNA of the CDR3 is TGTGCCAGCAGCGTAGCAGTGGACACTGAAGCTTTCTTT. This encodes CASSVAVDTEAFF.